This T cell receptor beta chain is drawn from a study of read filtering for tumor transcriptome and immune sequencing. Study details: Patients were some 16 male and about 14 female, mean age around 70 years, range about 45 to 85. Whole-transcriptome libraries were prepared after DNase treatment. Whole-study findings and limits: Roughly four fifths of IR-seq clonotypes had one read, totaling around 4% of reads; RNA-seq: 74.6% and 44.6%.

Molecular barcoded adaptors covering alpha/delta and beta/gamma chains were used on 400 to 450 ng RNA. TCRdb called the reads again in MiXCR, with one record for every CDR3 protein. The sample shows about 38,000 distinct CDR3 sequences, 12% to 15% of them seen only once. The CDR3 is made up of 16 amino acids. V lost 5 bases, J lost 6 bases, and 21 bases lay in between. This clonotype was found many times. Its antigen is undetermined. The sequence was obtained from a donor at least 40 years old with multiple myeloma. The rearrangement joins TRBV12-3 or TRBV12-4 to TRBJ2-3; D is unclear. Sequenced: a population of CD138-negative cells sorted from bone marrow. The CDR3 here is CASSPRVSGRADTQYF. The CDR3 bases are TGTGCCAGCAGTCCCCGAGTTTCAGGTCGGGCGGATACGCAGTATTTT.